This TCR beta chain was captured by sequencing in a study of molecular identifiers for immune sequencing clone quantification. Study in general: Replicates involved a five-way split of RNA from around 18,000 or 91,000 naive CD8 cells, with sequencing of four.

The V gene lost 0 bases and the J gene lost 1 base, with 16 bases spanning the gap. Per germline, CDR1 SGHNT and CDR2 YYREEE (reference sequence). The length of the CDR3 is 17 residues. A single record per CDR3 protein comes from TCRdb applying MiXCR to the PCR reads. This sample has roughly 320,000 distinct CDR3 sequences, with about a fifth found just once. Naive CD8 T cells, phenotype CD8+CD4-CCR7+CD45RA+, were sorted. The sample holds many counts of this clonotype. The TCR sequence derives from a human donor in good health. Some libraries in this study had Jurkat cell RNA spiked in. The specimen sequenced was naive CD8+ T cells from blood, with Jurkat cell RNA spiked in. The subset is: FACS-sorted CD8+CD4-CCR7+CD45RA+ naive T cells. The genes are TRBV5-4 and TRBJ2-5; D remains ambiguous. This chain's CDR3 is CASSLAGEPSPQETQYF. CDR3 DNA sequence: TGTGCCAGCAGCTTGGCAGGCGAACCGTCGCCCCAAGAGACCCAGTACTTC. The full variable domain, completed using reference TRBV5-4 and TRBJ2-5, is ETGVTQSPTHLIKTRGQQVTLRCSSQSGHNTVSWYQQALGQGPQFIFQYYREEENGRGNFPPRFSGLQFPNYSSELNVNALELDDSALYLCASSLAGEPSPQETQYFGPGTRLLVL.